This is a list of T cell receptor beta chains from one sample in a study of T cell changes during pregnancy in multiple sclerosis. Assay used: immunoSEQ multiplex PCR; TCRdb lists only in-frame clones, some missing. The sample shows tens of thousands of clones, roughly nine tenths of them seen only once. Specimen: peripheral blood, collected in the third trimester of pregnancy. The origin of the receptors is a female donor with multiple sclerosis, enrolled in a pregnancy study. The conserved cysteine and the conserved F or W are not part of the CDR3 here. D genes are given only for firm matches.

TRBV13,.,ASSSSGGYGYT
TRBV9,TRBD2,ASSATSGLDPSYEQY
TRBV25-1,TRBD1,ASRYRDRAQETQY
TRBV5-1,.,ASSLDSEQF
TRBV7-9,.,ASSLLWGGAKDYGYT
TRBV7-6,TRBD2,ASSPGSGGSDTQY
TRBV19,TRBD1,ASTSWRTGLNTEAF
TRBV19,.,ASSIDSRGTDTQY
TRBV30,TRBD1,AWGQGTDTQY
TRBV30,TRBD1,SWGTGGADTQY
TRBV18,TRBD1,ASSPQGALAF
TRBV4-2,TRBD1,ASSLQGARGYT
TRBV18,.,ASSPPMTVNEQF
TRBV5-1,TRBD2,ASGFGLAGGQGTGELF
TRBV25-1,.,ASIPRGGNTGELF
TRBV13,.,ASGLGGEQY
TRBV7-9,TRBD1,ASSHRTGADATGELF
TRBV19,TRBD1,ASTDHAQGATEAF
TRBV19,TRBD1,ASISIDRGLTGELF
TRBV7-6,TRBD2,ASSVLPGLATDTQY
TRBV4-3,.,ASSQDFGSDEQF
TRBV27,TRBD1,ASSSGQARSYEQY
TRBV4-3,TRBD1,ASSQDFRGLGNEQF
TRBV7-2,.,ASSPAGGEGHYYNEQF
TRBV29-1,TRBD2,SVSKGIVGGIAYEQY
TRBV4-3,TRBD1,ASSQDQGGTHYGYT
TRBV13,TRBD2,ASSLLAGGPVTDTQY
TRBV6-1,.,ASSENFNQRNTEAF
TRBV5-1,.,ASSLQPVPYNEQF
TRBV29-1,TRBD1,SVLDRGGQPQH
TRBV30,TRBD2,AWSVKGLAGWSGTDTQY
TRBV10-3,.,AITTGLNEKLF
TRBV5-6,.,ASSPSSTYEQY
TRBV2,TRBD1,ASTTDRGPNYGYT
TRBV2,TRBD1,ASRRQGSVSAGELF
TRBV1,.,TSSPSNTEAF
TRBV15,.,ATSRVGGGGSYEQY
TRBV7-2,TRBD1,ASSLDTGGYEQY
TRBV5-5,TRBD2,ASSRSGGPTDTQY
TRBV6-1,.,ASSEAGLNTEAF